These 32 T cell receptor beta chains came from one sample sequenced in a study of PD-L1 blockade in urothelial cancer. Only in-frame clones appear in the TCRdb table, and some are missing; sequencing was by immunoSEQ multiplex PCR. The profile shows some 41,000 clones, about 88% of them singletons. Time point here: peripheral blood 6 weeks after treatment start. The sequenced sample was PBMCs, obtained around atezolizumab (anti-PD-L1) treatment. These receptors originate from a man aged 65 to 79 with urothelial cancer.

In its sample, this clone was seen once. The V gene is TRBV5-1, the J gene TRBJ1-4; possibly TRBD1 for D (5 bases). V lost 2 bases and J lost 8, with 13 bases in between. Germline CDR1 SGHRS, CDR2 YFSETQ. The CDR3 consists of 14 residues. In DNA form, the CDR3 reads TGCGCCAGCAGCTTCCGGGGGGGTGAAGAAAAACTGTTTTTT. As protein: CASSFRGGEEKLFF.

The J gene is TRBJ1-1, the V gene TRBV15; no reliable D call. Germline assignment: CDR1 LNHNV and CDR2 YYDKDF (reference sequence). This CDR3 region has 13 residues. V shed 0 bases and J shed 2 bases, with 4 bases lying between them. The CDR3 region is CATSRDLNTEAFF. CDR3 bases: TGTGCCACCAGCAGAGATCTTAACACTGAAGCTTTCTTT. The full variable domain, completed using reference TRBV15 and TRBJ1-1, is DAMVIQNPRYQVTQFGKPVTLSCSQTLNHNVMYWYQQKSSQAPKLLFHYYDKDFNNEADTPDNFQSRRPNTSFCFLDIRSPGLGDTAMYLCATSRDLNTEAFFGQGTRLTVV.

This clone was picked up a small number of times. The chain recombines TRBV4-2 with TRBJ1-3; TRBD1 matches at 8 bases. V lost 1 base to trimming and J lost 2 bases; unmatched junction nucleotides: 7. CDR1 and CDR2 (germline): LGHNA, YNFKEQ. There are 17 residues in the CDR3. Written as DNA, the CDR3 is TGTGCCAGCAGCCAAGCTTTGCAGGGGGCGCCTGGAAACACCATATATTTT. It encodes CASSQALQGAPGNTIYF.

The chain is built from TRBV4-1 and TRBJ1-5; possible D gene TRBD1, 5 bases. V lost 3 bases to trimming and J lost 6 bases, with 24 bases between them. This CDR3 has 18 residues. The V gene's germline CDR1 is MGHRA and CDR2 YSYEKL. This chain's CDR3 is CASSQYPTSGLGSQPQHF. In DNA form, the CDR3 reads TGCGCCAGCAGCCAGTACCCGACCTCAGGGTTAGGAAGTCAGCCCCAGCATTTT.

The V call is TRBV15, the J call TRBJ2-1; 12 bases agree with TRBD2. The J segment lost 8 bases and the V segment lost 0 bases, leaving 8 bases of the junction unmatched. CDR1 LNHNV and CDR2 YYDKDF come from the germline V gene (reference sequence). The CDR3 contains 17 residues. The CDR3 region is CATSRDSVGLAGYEQFF. DNA of the CDR3: TGTGCCACCAGCAGAGATAGCGTTGGACTAGCGGGATATGAGCAGTTCTTC.

The J gene is TRBJ2-2, the V gene TRBV5-4; 7 bases map to TRBD1. The ends lost 3 bases at V and 0 bases at J; junction bases unmatched: 5. Germline V gives CDR1 SGHNT, CDR2 YYREEE (reference sequence). This CDR3 contains 16 residues. The CDR3 DNA sequence: TGTGCCAGCAGCTCAAGGACAGGCGCGAACACCGGGGAGCTGTTTTTT. As protein: CASSSRTGANTGELFF. Filled out from reference TRBV5-4 and TRBJ2-2, the complete variable domain reads ETGVTQSPTHLIKTRGQQVTLRCSSQSGHNTVSWYQQALGQGPQFIFQYYREEENGRGNFPPRFSGLQFPNYSSELNVNALELDDSALYLCASSSRTGANTGELFFGEGSRLTVL.

The genes are TRBV18 and TRBJ1-4; D not certain. V was trimmed by 2 bases and J by 0 bases, leaving 13 bases between them. The CDR3 loop spans 17 amino acids. CDR1 is KGHSH and CDR2 is LQKENI in the germline V gene. The CDR3: CASSPYASGATNEKLFF. DNA for the CDR3: TGTGCCAGCTCACCATACGCCAGCGGGGCAACTAATGAAAAACTGTTTTTT.

This clone was seen more than once but under ten times. This chain connects TRBV29-1 to TRBJ2-2, with TRBD2 matching over 8 bases. The CDR3 has 12 residues. Germline V gives CDR1 SQVTM, CDR2 ANQGSEA. The junction had 5 bases not matched to a gene; V was cut back by 7 bases and J by 7 bases. CDR3 sequence (DNA): TGCAGCGGGGGGACTAGGCACGGGGAGCTGTTTTTT. Its protein product is CSGGTRHGELFF.

The chain combines TRBV5-1 with TRBJ2-3; a weak D match, TRBD2 (5 bases). CDR1 and CDR2 from the germline V gene are SGHRS and YFSETQ. Trimming left V 0 bases short and J 6 bases short, with 11 bases between. CDR3 size: 14 residues. The CDR3 loop is CASSLEGTGDTQYF. The CDR3 bases are TGCGCCAGCAGCTTGGAAGGAACGGGGGATACGCAGTATTTT.

The V gene is TRBV10-3, the J gene TRBJ1-2; D not certain. In germline, CDR1 is ENHRY, CDR2 SYGVKD. Between the trimmed V and J ends, which lost 9 bases and 0 bases, there was a span of 8 bases. The CDR3 loop spans 12 amino acids. This CDR3 reads CAIASTNYGYTF. CDR3 nucleotide sequence: TGTGCCATTGCATCTACTAACTATGGCTACACCTTC.

V usage is TRBV4-1 and J usage is TRBJ2-5; a possible D gene is TRBD2 (6 bases). The germline gives CDR1 MGHRA, CDR2 YSYEKL. This CDR3 is built from 16 residues. The germline V and J ends were trimmed by 0 bases and 1 base, with 12 bases remaining between them. This chain's CDR3 is CASSQDGGGRQETQYF. CDR3 nucleotide sequence: TGCGCCAGCAGCCAAGACGGCGGAGGGCGCCAAGAGACCCAGTACTTC.

The V gene is TRBV5-1, the J gene TRBJ1-5; D might be TRBD1 (6 bases). Trimming stripped 0 bases from V and 6 bases from J, with 13 bases between. Germline V gene lookup returns CDR1 SGHRS and CDR2 YFSETQ. The CDR3 extends over 15 amino acids. The CDR3 bases are TGCGCCAGCAGCTTGGAGGGGGTACAGGGTCAGCCCCAGCATTTT. Its protein is CASSLEGVQGQPQHF.

The chain carries TRBV19 and TRBJ2-2; 11 bases agree with TRBD2. V gave up 7 bases and J gave up 5 bases; unmatched junction bases: 6. This CDR3 has 15 amino acids. Germline-derived CDR1 and CDR2 are LNHDA and SQIVND (reference sequence). The CDR3 protein is CASTSGRPGTGELFF. The CDR3 nucleotides read TGTGCCAGTACTAGCGGGAGGCCGGGAACCGGGGAGCTGTTTTTT.

The rearrangement uses TRBV10-2 and TRBJ2-7, with 7 bases identical to TRBD2. There are 14 residues in the CDR3. Germline V gene sequence: CDR1 WSHSY, CDR2 SAAADI. J was trimmed by 6 bases and V by 10 bases; bases with no gene match: 15. This CDR3 is CATWTSPRLSEQYF. The CDR3 DNA sequence: TGCGCCACCTGGACTAGTCCCCGACTAAGCGAGCAGTACTTC.

The rearrangement uses TRBV18 and TRBJ1-1; maybe TRBD1 (5 bases). The CDR3 runs 18 residues. Trimming removed 2 bases from V and 0 bases from J, with 19 bases in between. Germline V lookup: CDR1 KGHSH, CDR2 LQKENI. The CDR3 DNA reads TGTGCCAGCTCACCAAGCACAGTAATTGGGGCAATGAACACTGAAGCTTTCTTT. Protein sequence: CASSPSTVIGAMNTEAFF.

This clone was counted a few times. The chain combines TRBV30 with TRBJ1-5; perhaps TRBD1 as D (5 bases). Trimming stripped 3 bases from V and 1 base from J, with 7 bases between. Germline CDR1 reads GTSNPN; CDR2 reads SVGIG (reference sequence). This CDR3 comprises 13 residues. The CDR3 spells CAWSGGSNQPQHF. The CDR3, as DNA: TGTGCCTGGAGCGGGGGGAGCAATCAGCCCCAGCATTTT.

J is TRBJ2-1 and V is TRBV9, with 7 positions matching TRBD2. Germline V gives CDR1 SGDLS, CDR2 YYNGEE. After removal of 4 bases from V and 6 bases from J, the junction contained 13 bases not matched to a gene. CDR3 length: 16 amino acids. In DNA, the CDR3 is TGTGCCAGCAGCCTGCGTATCCGGGAGGCTGGCAATGAGCAGTTCTTC. It is translated as CASSLRIREAGNEQFF.

The chain has TRBV6-1 and TRBJ2-2; the match to TRBD2 covers 10 bases. Germline CDR1 is MNHNS and CDR2 is SASEGT. There are 18 residues in the CDR3. With 4 bases clipped from V and 4 bases from J, the junction kept 12 bases outside the gene matches. DNA for the CDR3: TGTGCCAGCAGTGTTTGGGGACTAGCGAGTTCAGGCACCGGGGAGCTGTTTTTT. Amino acids: CASSVWGLASSGTGELFF.

This chain uses TRBV10-3 with TRBJ1-1; 7 positions agree with TRBD1. The V gene end was trimmed by 4 bases and the J gene end by 7 bases; junction bases not matched to a gene: 15. The CDR3 is made up of 16 amino acids. The germline V gene encodes CDR1 ENHRY and CDR2 SYGVKD. The CDR3 coding sequence is TGTGCCATCAGTGGACAGGGAGGAACTACAGTCAGTGAAGCTTTCTTT. Encoded protein: CAISGQGGTTVSEAFF.

V usage is TRBV7-2 and J usage is TRBJ1-3; D might be TRBD1 (6 bases). V dropped 5 bases and J dropped 4 bases, with 15 bases sitting between them. CDR1 and CDR2 (germline): SGHTA, FQGNSA. This CDR3 spans 15 amino acids. CDR3 nucleotide sequence: TGTGCCAGCAGCGCTACAGGGTATACGGGAAACACCATATATTTT. It yields the protein CASSATGYTGNTIYF.

The V gene is TRBV5-1, the J gene TRBJ2-1; TRBD1 agrees at 9 bases. CDR1 and CDR2 from the germline V gene are SGHRS and YFSETQ. J was trimmed by 1 base and V by 4 bases; bases with no gene match: 3. CDR3 length equals 15 residues. CDR3 DNA: TGCGCCAGCAGCCTCGGGACAGGGTCCTACAATGAGCAGTTCTTC. Its protein is CASSLGTGSYNEQFF.

This clone has more than one count but fewer than ten. The chain uses TRBV19 and TRBJ2-1; possible D gene TRBD2, 7 bases. This CDR3 has 17 residues. V dropped 3 bases and J dropped 1 base, with 16 bases sitting between them. Germline V CDR1 and CDR2: LNHDA, SQIVND (reference sequence). CDR3 sequence: CASSMGAGVASYNEQFF. As DNA, the CDR3 is TGTGCCAGTAGTATGGGGGCGGGAGTTGCTTCCTACAATGAGCAGTTCTTC. Variable domain in full (rest from reference TRBV19 and TRBJ2-1): DGGITQSPKYLFRKEGQNVTLSCEQNLNHDAMYWYRQDPGQGLRLIYYSQIVNDFQKGDIAEGYSVSREKKESFPLTVTSAQKNPTAFYLCASSMGAGVASYNEQFFGPGTRLTVL.

J is TRBJ2-3 and V is TRBV25-1, with TRBD2 identical over 7 bases. Looked up from germline, CDR1 is MGHDK and CDR2 is SYGVNS. This CDR3 is 15 amino acids long. With 4 bases clipped from V and 4 bases from J, the junction kept 8 bases outside the gene matches. CDR3 nucleotide sequence: TGTGCCAGCAGTGGGAGCGGCGCGGGAGCAGATACGCAGTATTTT. It specifies CASSGSGAGADTQYF.

The genes are TRBV5-1 and TRBJ2-3, with D hard to call. The CDR3 is made up of 13 amino acids. The germline CDR1 and CDR2 sequences are SGHRS and YFSETQ. The ends were cut back, 4 bases at V and 1 base at J, with 7 bases in the middle. The CDR3 here is CASSPQGTDTQYF. CDR3 bases: TGCGCCAGCAGCCCCCAGGGCACAGATACGCAGTATTTT.

The rearrangement uses TRBV12-5 and TRBJ1-5, with unresolved D. Germline CDR1 LGHNT, CDR2 FRNRAP. Trimming pared 5 bases from V and 7 bases from J, leaving 12 bases between. The CDR3 is 13 residues long. The chain's CDR3 is CASGPEVGQPQHF. As DNA, the CDR3 is TGTGCTAGTGGTCCGGAGGTTGGGCAGCCCCAGCATTTT.

In its sample, this clone was seen once. The chain is built from TRBV5-1 and TRBJ2-1, with a weak D call TRBD2 (6 bases). The V end lost 0 bases, the J end lost 6 bases, and 19 bases lay between the germline ends. Germline CDR1 SGHRS, CDR2 YFSETQ. This CDR3 region has 17 residues. The chain's CDR3 is CASSLATDGSLGNEQFF. CDR3 bases: TGCGCCAGCAGCTTGGCCACGGACGGGAGTCTCGGCAATGAGCAGTTCTTC.

There are a few counts of this clone. The chain has TRBV6-1 and TRBJ1-5; D remains unclear. The CDR3 is 16 residues long. The germline V and J ends were trimmed by 4 bases and 0 bases, with 13 bases remaining between them. Germline V gives CDR1 MNHNS, CDR2 SASEGT. The DNA of the CDR3 is TGTGCCAGCAGTGCGATGGCGGGTTATAGCAATCAGCCCCAGCATTTT. Translating it yields CASSAMAGYSNQPQHF.

The chain has TRBV4-2 and TRBJ2-1; 9 bases agree with TRBD2. The CDR3 totals 17 residues. The V gene's germline CDR1 is LGHNA and CDR2 YNFKEQ. V shed 0 bases and J 3 bases; nucleotides not matched to a gene: 6. The CDR3 reads CASSQDGATSGYNEQFF. CDR3 sequence (DNA): TGTGCCAGCAGCCAAGATGGCGCGACTAGCGGCTACAATGAGCAGTTCTTC.

The genes are TRBV5-1 and TRBJ1-2; perhaps TRBD1 as D (5 bases). The V and J ends lost 0 bases and 5 bases respectively, with 17 bases between them. CDR3 length equals 16 residues. Germline V CDR1 and CDR2: SGHRS, YFSETQ. The chain's CDR3 is CASSLAPSEGLYGYTF. The CDR3 DNA reads TGCGCCAGCAGCTTGGCGCCGAGTGAGGGACTATATGGCTACACCTTC.

V gene TRBV6-1 combines with J gene TRBJ2-7, with D unresolved. Trimming took off 2 bases at V and 2 bases at J, with 4 bases between the two ends. The germline V gene has CDR1 MNHNS and CDR2 SASEGT. This CDR3 is 12 amino acids long. In DNA form, the CDR3 reads TGTGCCAGCAGTGAATCTACCTACGAGCAGTACTTC. It encodes CASSESTYEQYF.

In regard to this clone: The same CDR3 can be traced to other DNA sequences in this sample. The V gene is TRBV27, the J gene TRBJ1-1, with 8 bases that match TRBD1. Germline CDR1 and CDR2: MNHEY and SMNVEV (reference sequence). The V segment lost 5 bases and the J segment 4 bases; nucleotides outside the gene matches: 6. This CDR3 is built from 14 residues. The CDR3 spells CASSRQGTGTEAFF. The CDR3 bases are TGTGCCAGCAGTAGACAGGGGACGGGCACTGAAGCTTTCTTT.

V usage is TRBV5-8 and J usage is TRBJ1-4; 7 bases align to TRBD1. Germline CDR1 and CDR2: SGHTS and YDEGEE. Trimming removed 4 bases from V and 0 bases from J; junction bases left unmatched: 12. This CDR3 spans 18 amino acids. The CDR3 reads CASSKSLGQVATNEKLFF. CDR3 DNA: TGTGCCAGCAGCAAGAGTCTAGGACAGGTCGCAACTAATGAAAAACTGTTTTTT.